This record covers a single TCR beta chain. Seattle's enrolled individuals joined amid active infection and were then monitored longitudinally. Looked up from germline, CDR1 is MNHEY and CDR2 is SVGAGI. The CDR3 covers 13 residues. V shed 6 bases and J 8 bases; nucleotides not matched to a gene: 5. The sample is drawn from a study of blood T cell repertoires in COVID-19. Overall study: Collection of acute and convalescent COVID-19 samples took place in the United States, Italy and Spain. PBMCs, B-cell-depleted T cells, or T cells provided the cDNA or gDNA that made up the material.

Under the authors' procedure: Researchers report that nucleated cell counts were estimated from reference gene primer amplification. The assay was immunoSEQ multiplex PCR, and TCRdb's table has in-frame clones only and misses some. V and J calls and clone size follow that table, whereas D and trimming were derived from the DNA. The sample lists roughly 250,000 clones; about 80% were seen once. This clonotype was sampled from a person between 65 and 80 years old with COVID-19, enrolled during active disease. Sequenced: peripheral blood. The chain links TRBV6-5 to TRBJ2-1; 9 bases align to TRBD1. The CDR3 coding sequence is TGTGCCAGCAGAGGGACAGGGTCATATGAGCAGTTCTTC. This translates into CASRGTGSYEQFF.